This TCR beta chain was found in a study of control samples from healthy donors and cancer patients. Germline V gene sequence: CDR1 SGHNT, CDR2 YYREEE (reference sequence). The V and J ends lost 0 bases and 1 base, in that order; junction bases with no gene match: 3. The length of the CDR3 is 18 residues. Profiling relied on immunoSEQ multiplex PCR, and the TCRdb table lists in-frame clones only, not all of them. The repertoire holds roughly 130,000 clones, around nine tenths seen once, with over 2% in the top ten. Specimen: blood. The chain uses TRBV5-4 and TRBJ2-3; 15 bases fit TRBD2. This TCR was sampled from a man aged 18 to 29 in good health. The CDR3 reads CASSLGTSGRAGTDTQYF. CDR3 coding DNA: TGTGCCAGCAGCTTGGGGACTAGCGGGAGGGCGGGCACAGATACGCAGTATTTT.